Presented here are 10 T cell receptor beta chains from one specimen sequenced in a study of graft-versus-host responses after intestinal transplantation. Their antigens are not known. Sequencing used immunoSEQ multiplex PCR; TCRdb keeps in-frame clones, though not all of them. The sample holds roughly 97,000 clones, 90% to 95% seen once. The sequencing used unstimulated CD4+ T cells sorted from spleen or lymph node cells, collected before transplant. Every receptor here comes from a human donor who was the organ donor for an intestinal transplant.

This chain uses TRBV5-1 with TRBJ2-1; 10 bases map to TRBD1. Germline CDR1 reads SGHRS; CDR2 reads YFSETQ. The CDR3 extends over 16 amino acids. V was clipped by 2 bases and J by 8 bases; unmatched bases: 10. CDR3 nucleotide sequence: TGCGCCAGCAGCTTTCACGCGGACAGGGGGTTGGATGAGCAGTTCTTC. Its translation is CASSFHADRGLDEQFF.

The chain links TRBV10-3 to TRBJ2-7, with TRBD2 matching 9 bases. Germline V gene lookup returns CDR1 ENHRY and CDR2 SYGVKD. The CDR3 has 15 residues. V trimming: 2 bases; J trimming: 3 bases; junction bases outside the gene matches: 5. CDR3 DNA sequence: TGTGCCATCAGTGAGGGAGGCGGGGGGGGCTACGAGCAGTACTTC. Translating it yields CAISEGGGGGYEQYF.

This rearrangement joins TRBV25-1 to TRBJ2-7; TRBD1 might be the D (6 bases). The CDR3 runs 13 residues. The V gene lost 5 bases and the J gene lost 3 bases, with 11 bases spanning the gap. Germline V gene data show CDR1 as MGHDK and CDR2 as SYGVNS. CDR3 sequence (DNA): TGTGCCAGCAGTTGGGTCAGGGGCTACGAGCAGTACTTC. Its protein is CASSWVRGYEQYF.

The genes are TRBV29-1 and TRBJ1-2; no definite D call. Per germline, CDR1 SQVTM and CDR2 ANQGSEA. The CDR3 extends over 14 amino acids. Trimming removed 6 bases from V and 1 base from J, with 15 bases in between. CDR3 region: CSVNKEGFNYGYTF. The CDR3, as DNA: TGCAGCGTGAACAAAGAGGGATTTAACTATGGCTACACCTTC.

The chain uses TRBV7-2 and TRBJ1-1; D perhaps matches TRBD1 (5 bases). Per the germline V gene, CDR1 is SGHTA and CDR2 is FQGNSA. V gave up 2 bases and J gave up 0 bases, with 10 bases separating them. CDR3 length: 15 residues. CDR3 DNA: TGTGCCAGCAGCTTAAGGGGACTCGTGAACACTGAAGCTTTCTTT. Protein product: CASSLRGLVNTEAFF.

The rearrangement joins TRBV30 to TRBJ1-5; D is unresolved. The CDR3 sequence is 14 residues long. Trimming removed 1 base at V and 4 bases at J, with 11 bases between. CDR1 is GTSNPN, CDR2 SVGIG, per germline (reference sequence). CDR3 DNA: TGTGCCTGGAGTGCGGGTCGCTTAAATCAGCCCCAGCATTTT. This codes for CAWSAGRLNQPQHF.

There are a few counts of this clone. The V and J genes are TRBV19 and TRBJ2-2; a weak D match, TRBD2 (6 bases). Trimming shortened V by 5 bases and J by 7 bases, and 11 bases separated the two germline ends. CDR1 and CDR2 (germline): LNHDA, SQIVND (reference sequence). This CDR3 spans 13 amino acids. The CDR3 here is CASSYLGGGELFF. DNA for the CDR3: TGTGCCAGTAGTTACCTGGGGGGCGGGGAGCTGTTTTTT. Full variable domain (outside the CDR3, taken from reference TRBV19 and TRBJ2-2): DGGITQSPKYLFRKEGQNVTLSCEQNLNHDAMYWYRQDPGQGLRLIYYSQIVNDFQKGDIAEGYSVSREKKESFPLTVTSAQKNPTAFYLCASSYLGGGELFFGEGSRLTVL.

The J gene is TRBJ2-5, the V gene TRBV9, with TRBD2 as a possible D gene (6 bases). CDR3 size: 14 residues. Between the trimmed V and J ends, which lost 4 bases and 2 bases, there was a span of 12 bases. Germline V gene sequence: CDR1 SGDLS, CDR2 YYNGEE. In DNA form, the CDR3 reads TGTGCCAGCAGCTACGGGACTGGACAAGAGACCCAGTACTTC. Translating gives CASSYGTGQETQYF.

This chain uses TRBV7-3 with TRBJ2-3; D unclear. Germline V gives CDR1 SGHTA, CDR2 FQGTGA. V was clipped by 5 bases and J by 6 bases, with 9 bases between them. The CDR3 is 12 residues long. The chain's CDR3 is CASSLIGDTQYF. The CDR3 DNA sequence: TGTGCCAGCAGCCTCATCGGGGATACGCAGTATTTT. Full variable domain (remainder filled in from reference TRBV7-3 and TRBJ2-3): GAGVSQTPSNKVTEKGKYVELRCDPISGHTALYWYRQSLGQGPEFLIYFQGTGAADDSGLPNDRFFAVRPEGSVSTLKIQRTERGDSAVYLCASSLIGDTQYFGPGTRLTVL.

The chain uses TRBV7-9 and TRBJ2-3, with 8 nucleotides matching TRBD2. The CDR3 is 15 residues long. The V gene end was trimmed by 3 bases and the J gene end by 2 bases; junction bases not matched to a gene: 4. Germline CDR1 is SEHNR and CDR2 is FQNEAQ (reference sequence). The CDR3 region has the DNA TGTGCCAGCAGCTTCAGCGGGGGAACCACAGATACGCAGTATTTT. Its protein product is CASSFSGGTTDTQYF.